Below are 27 T cell receptor beta chains sequenced from a single sample in a study of response to subunit inactivated influenza vaccine. A single record per CDR3 protein comes from TCRdb applying MiXCR to the RT-PCR reads. The data contain roughly 650,000 distinct CDR3 sequences, approximately 14% of them singletons. The source material was PBMCs from blood, sampled about 11 days after vaccination. Receptors were obtained from a man aged 45-65 years who received an inactivated influenza vaccine.

This clonotype has at least ten counts. The CDR3 DNA sequence: TGTGCCAGCAGCTTGGGGGTGGGGACTAGGAATGAGCAGTTCTTC. It specifies CASSLGVGTRNEQFF. The chain is built from TRBV7-9 and TRBJ2-1; 8 nucleotides agree with TRBD2. CDR3 length equals 15 residues. The J segment lost 7 bases and the V segment lost 3 bases, leaving 8 bases of the junction unmatched. CDR1 is SEHNR, CDR2 FQNEAQ, per germline (reference sequence). Looking up the rest from reference TRBV7-9 and TRBJ2-1 gives the full variable domain: DTGVSQNPRHKITKRGQNVTFRCDPISEHNRLYWYRQTLGQGPEFLTYFQNEAQLEKSRLLSDRFSAERPKGSFSTLEIQRTEQGDSAMYLCASSLGVGTRNEQFFGPGTRLTVL.

This clonotype has only a few counts. The J gene is TRBJ2-7, the V gene TRBV7-8; a weak D match, TRBD1 (6 bases). Deletions cut 5 bases from V and 4 bases from J, with 12 bases between. Germline V gives CDR1 SGHVS, CDR2 FQNEAQ. CDR3 length: 13 amino acids. CDR3 coding DNA: TGTGCCAGCAGCAGGGGACAAGAATACGAGCAGTACTTC. It yields the protein CASSRGQEYEQYF.

This clonotype was detected many times. V is TRBV12-3 or TRBV12-4 and J is TRBJ2-2, with D possibly matching TRBD2 (5 bases). The V gene lost 6 bases and the J gene lost 3 bases, with 11 bases spanning the gap. There are 14 residues in the CDR3. CDR3 DNA sequence: TGTGCCAGCAGGATCGGAGGATACACCGGGGAGCTGTTTTTT. This codes for CASRIGGYTGELFF.

This clonotype occurred many times. This sequence joins TRBV4-3 and TRBJ1-6; D not resolved. Germline assignment: CDR1 LGHNA and CDR2 YSLEER. With 0 bases removed from V and 5 bases from J, the gap between germline ends came to 8 bases. There are 15 residues in the CDR3. The CDR3 DNA follows: TGCGCCAGCAGCCAAGAGGGCAGCGATAATTCACCCCTCCACTTT. This encodes CASSQEGSDNSPLHF.

V and J are TRBV7-3 and TRBJ2-5; 8 nucleotides agree with TRBD2. This CDR3 spans 16 amino acids. V dropped 5 bases and J dropped 3; count of bases not matched to a gene: 11. Looked up from germline, CDR1 is SGHTA and CDR2 is FQGTGA. For the CDR3, the DNA is TGTGCCAGCAGCCAGACCGGGACTAGGTCTAAAGAGACCCAGTACTTC. Its translation: CASSQTGTRSKETQYF.

The rearrangement uses TRBV24-1 and TRBJ2-1, with 12 nucleotides matching TRBD2. V lost 3 bases to trimming and J lost 8 bases; unmatched junction nucleotides: 7. The CDR3 length is 16 residues. Germline CDR1 reads KGHDR; CDR2 reads SFDVKD. The CDR3, as DNA: TGTGCCACCAGTGATCCGGGACTAGCGGGTCATGATGAGCAGTTCTTC. Its protein is CATSDPGLAGHDEQFF.

This clonotype was found a few times. DNA of the CDR3: TGTGCCAGCAACTTAGGTCCCCCGGGACTGGAATTTGAGACCCAGTACTTC. Translated: CASNLGPPGLEFETQYF. The chain is built from TRBV6-1 and TRBJ2-5; D is perhaps TRBD2 (6 bases). The CDR3 runs 17 residues. Trimming took 7 bases from V and 5 from J, leaving 26 bases between them. Germline V gene data show CDR1 as MNHNS and CDR2 as SASEGT.

This clonotype has only a few counts. The DNA for the CDR3 is TGTGCCATCAGTGCACAGAAAGAGACCCAGTACTTC. Translated: CAISAQKETQYF. The V call is TRBV10-3, the J call TRBJ2-5, with D unresolved. The CDR3 is made up of 12 amino acids. V dropped 4 bases and J dropped 3 bases, with 6 bases sitting between them. CDR1 is ENHRY, CDR2 SYGVKD, per germline.

The table lists this clonotype with many counts. The rearrangement uses TRBV20-1 and TRBJ2-7; D may be TRBD1 or TRBD2 (5 bases each). Between the trimmed V and J ends, which lost 4 bases and 3 bases, there was a span of 16 bases. Germline assignment: CDR1 DFQATT and CDR2 SNEGSKA (reference sequence). This CDR3 has 14 residues. The CDR3 sequence: CSATTGIRDYEQYF. CDR3 coding DNA: TGCAGTGCTACTACCGGGATCAGGGACTACGAGCAGTACTTC.

At least ten counts were recorded for this clonotype. The chain employs TRBV10-3 and TRBJ2-7, with D perhaps TRBD2 (6 bases). In germline, CDR1 is ENHRY, CDR2 SYGVKD. Trimming cost V 8 bases and J 3 bases, with 14 bases left between them. CDR3 size: 13 residues. DNA for the CDR3: TGTGCCATCGGTGCTAGCGAGATCTACGAGCAGTACTTC. This translates into CAIGASEIYEQYF.

The V call is TRBV11-2, the J call TRBJ2-5; 7 bases align to TRBD2. The CDR3 has 13 amino acids. Germline trimming cut 5 bases from V and 5 bases from J; bases unmatched to any gene: 5. Germline values: CDR1 SGHAT, CDR2 FQNNGV. CDR3 coding DNA: TGTGCCAGCAGCGGGGACTATGGGGAGACCCAGTACTTC. Its translation is CASSGDYGETQYF.

This clonotype was detected only a few times. V and J are TRBV4-3 and TRBJ2-4, with D perhaps TRBD1 or TRBD2 (6 bases each). The CDR3 length is 16 residues. Trimming took 0 bases from V and 7 from J, leaving 16 bases between them. The germline CDR1 and CDR2 sequences are LGHNA and YSLEER. CDR3 residues: CASSQEGGIRENIQYF. The CDR3 nucleotides are TGCGCCAGCAGCCAAGAAGGGGGGATTAGGGAGAACATTCAGTACTTC.

This chain uses TRBV6-1 with TRBJ2-7; no reliable D call. Germline-derived CDR1 and CDR2 are MNHNS and SASEGT. V gave up 2 bases and J gave up 2 bases, with 10 bases separating them. The CDR3 length is 14 residues. The CDR3 region is CASSELKEPYEQYF. The CDR3 DNA follows: TGTGCCAGCAGTGAATTGAAGGAGCCCTACGAGCAGTACTTC.

This clonotype was observed at least ten times. The J gene is TRBJ2-1, the V gene TRBV12-3 or TRBV12-4; 7 positions match TRBD1. The CDR3 has 13 amino acids. V trimming: 6 bases; J trimming: 4 bases; junction bases outside the gene matches: 3. The CDR3 DNA sequence: TGTGCCAGCAGCCCGGGACAGTACAATGAGCAGTTCTTC. As protein: CASSPGQYNEQFF.

This clonotype turned up a few times. The genes are TRBV6-2 or TRBV6-3 and TRBJ1-3; the D gene is possibly TRBD1 (5 bases). The CDR3 has 15 residues. CDR1 is MNHEY and CDR2 is SVGEGT in the germline V gene. Trimming pared 0 bases from V and 7 bases from J, leaving 13 bases between. CDR3: CASSYSGGTPNTIYF. The CDR3 DNA reads TGTGCCAGCAGTTACTCAGGCGGGACGCCCAACACCATATATTTT.

The chain links TRBV7-3 to TRBJ2-1; TRBD2 matches 14 bases. The V gene's germline CDR1 is SGHTA and CDR2 FQGTGA. The CDR3 covers 15 residues. J gave up 9 bases and V 4 bases, and 5 bases lay outside the gene matches. CDR3 nucleotide sequence: TGTGCCAGCAGCTGGGGACTAGCGGGGGCAAGTGAGCAGTTCTTC. Protein: CASSWGLAGASEQFF.

This rearrangement joins TRBV11-2 to TRBJ1-6; TRBD1 agrees at 8 bases. CDR3 length: 15 amino acids. From germline, CDR1 is SGHAT and CDR2 FQNNGV. V shed 5 bases, J shed 4 bases, and the junction held 4 bases outside the gene matches. The CDR3 reads CASSAGQGYNSPLHF. The CDR3 DNA follows: TGTGCCAGCAGCGCTGGACAGGGTTATAATTCACCCCTCCACTTT.

This clonotype was detected a few times. The chain links TRBV5-1 to TRBJ2-3; D might be TRBD1 (6 bases). CDR3 length: 16 residues. Germline loops: CDR1 SGHRS, CDR2 YFSETQ. V was cut by 0 bases and J by 1 base, with 12 bases left in between. The CDR3: CASSLGDKYRTDTQYF. In nucleotides, the CDR3 is TGCGCCAGCAGCTTGGGGGACAAATACCGCACAGATACGCAGTATTTT.

The rearrangement uses TRBV5-5 and TRBJ1-5, with D maybe TRBD1 (5 bases). The CDR3 runs 15 residues. Trimming left V 3 bases short and J 3 bases short, with 13 bases between. Germline CDR1 is SGHKS and CDR2 is YYEKEE (reference sequence). The CDR3 nucleotides are TGTGCCAGCAGCTCGAGGGGAGGTCCCAATCAGCCCCAGCATTTT. This encodes CASSSRGGPNQPQHF.

The table lists this clonotype with a few counts. The gene calls are TRBV5-1 and TRBJ1-3; a possible D gene is TRBD1 (5 bases). CDR1 is SGHRS, CDR2 YFSETQ, per germline. Deletions cut 4 bases from V and 2 bases from J, with 10 bases between. The length of the CDR3 is 14 residues. The CDR3 DNA reads as TGCGCCAGCAGCGAGACAGAGACTGGAAACACCATATATTTT. It yields the protein CASSETETGNTIYF.

The chain employs TRBV4-1 and TRBJ2-3; D unclear. The CDR3 covers 16 residues. V was shortened by 1 base and J by 2 bases, with 13 bases between the two germline ends. Germline CDR1 reads MGHRA; CDR2 reads YSYEKL. CDR3 DNA: TGCGCCAGCAGCCAAGCTGACTTATTTTACACAGATACGCAGTATTTT. This translates into CASSQADLFYTDTQYF.

The rearrangement links TRBV2 to TRBJ2-1, with TRBD2 identical over 8 bases. The J segment lost 2 bases and the V segment lost 6 bases, leaving 15 bases of the junction unmatched. CDR1 SNHLY and CDR2 FYNNEI come from the germline V gene. The CDR3 contains 18 residues. CDR3 in amino acids: CASSETLREERTYNEQFF. CDR3 nucleotides: TGTGCCAGCAGCGAAACCTTGCGGGAGGAAAGAACCTACAATGAGCAGTTCTTC. The variable domain in full, with the rest retrieved from reference TRBV2 and TRBJ2-1, is EPEVTQTPSHQVTQMGQEVILRCVPISNHLYFYWYRQILGQKVEFLVSFYNNEISEKSEIFDDQFSVERPDGSNFTLKIRSTKLEDSAMYFCASSETLREERTYNEQFFGPGTRLTVL.

The gene calls are TRBV7-8 and TRBJ2-2; the D gene could be TRBD1 or TRBD2 (5 bases each). Germline assignment: CDR1 SGHVS and CDR2 FQNEAQ. Deletions cut 1 base from V and 1 base from J, with 7 bases between. The CDR3 is made up of 15 amino acids. The CDR3 sequence is CASSLERGNTGELFF. The CDR3 bases are TGTGCCAGCAGCTTAGAGAGGGGGAACACCGGGGAGCTGTTTTTT. The full variable domain, its missing parts supplied by reference TRBV7-8 and TRBJ2-2, is GAGVSQSPRYKVAKRGQDVALRCDPISGHVSLFWYQQALGQGPEFLTYFQNEAQLDKSGLPSDRFFAERPEGSVSTLKIQRTQQEDSAVYLCASSLERGNTGELFFGEGSRLTVL.

This clonotype was seen only a few times. The chain combines TRBV10-3 with TRBJ1-6, with a tentative D call TRBD1 (6 bases). Per germline, CDR1 ENHRY and CDR2 SYGVKD. V was trimmed by 10 bases and J by 7 bases, leaving 11 bases between them. This CDR3 contains 12 residues. DNA of the CDR3: TGTGCCACCAGGGGAGTCAATTCACCCCTCCACTTT. Protein sequence: CATRGVNSPLHF.

The chain joins TRBV6-2 or TRBV6-3 to TRBJ2-2; D uncertain. The V gene's germline CDR1 is MNHEY and CDR2 SVGEGT. CDR3 length: 14 residues. The V and J ends lost 9 bases and 0 bases respectively, with 11 bases between them. DNA for the CDR3: TGTGCCAGTGGTAGGATTGCGAACACCGGGGAGCTGTTTTTT. Translating gives CASGRIANTGELFF.

The genes are TRBV12-3 or TRBV12-4 and TRBJ2-4; D remains ambiguous. V shed 0 bases and J shed 2 bases, with 2 bases lying between them. CDR3 size: 13 residues. The CDR3 region has the DNA TGTGCCAGCAGTTTAGCTTCCAAAAACATTCAGTACTTC. This encodes CASSLASKNIQYF.

The rearrangement joins TRBV20-1 to TRBJ2-1, with 7 bases fitting TRBD2. Germline CDR1 is DFQATT and CDR2 is SNEGSKA (reference sequence). Losses at the gene ends were 3 bases for V and 3 bases for J; bases not matched to a gene: 5. CDR3 length: 14 amino acids. CDR3 in amino acids: CSASGQRGYNEQFF. The DNA of the CDR3 is TGCAGTGCTAGCGGCCAGCGGGGCTACAATGAGCAGTTCTTC.